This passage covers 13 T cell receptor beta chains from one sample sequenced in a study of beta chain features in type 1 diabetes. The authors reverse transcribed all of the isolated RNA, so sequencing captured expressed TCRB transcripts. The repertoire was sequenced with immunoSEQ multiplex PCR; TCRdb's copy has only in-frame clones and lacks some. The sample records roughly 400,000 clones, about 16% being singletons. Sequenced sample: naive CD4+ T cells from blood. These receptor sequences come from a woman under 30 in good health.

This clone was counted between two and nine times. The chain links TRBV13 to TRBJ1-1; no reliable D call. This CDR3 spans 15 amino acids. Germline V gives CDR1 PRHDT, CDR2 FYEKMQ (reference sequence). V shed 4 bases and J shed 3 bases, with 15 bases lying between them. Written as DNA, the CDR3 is TGTGCCAGCAGCTCCGGGGTCTGGCGGGACACTGAAGCTTTCTTT. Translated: CASSSGVWRDTEAFF. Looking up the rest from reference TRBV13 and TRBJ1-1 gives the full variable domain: AAGVIQSPRHLIKEKRETATLKCYPIPRHDTVYWYQQGPGQDPQFLISFYEKMQSDKGSIPDRFSAQQFSDYHSELNMSSLELGDSALYFCASSSGVWRDTEAFFGQGTRLTVV.

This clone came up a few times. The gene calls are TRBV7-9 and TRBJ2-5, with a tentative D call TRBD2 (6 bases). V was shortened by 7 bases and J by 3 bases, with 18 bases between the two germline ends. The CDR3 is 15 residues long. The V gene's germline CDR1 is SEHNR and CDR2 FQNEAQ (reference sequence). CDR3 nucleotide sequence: TGTGCCAGCACCCTTCGGTCCGGAGGGAAAGAGACCCAGTACTTC. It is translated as CASTLRSGGKETQYF.

DNA of the CDR3: TGTGCCAGCAGCCCGGGTTGGGCGGGGACCTACAATGAGCAGTTCTTC. Its protein is CASSPGWAGTYNEQFF. The rearrangement links TRBV28 to TRBJ2-1; TRBD2 is a possible D gene (6 bases). CDR1 MDHEN and CDR2 SYDVKM come from the germline V gene. V was pared by 6 bases and J by 2 bases, with 17 bases between. CDR3 length: 16 amino acids.

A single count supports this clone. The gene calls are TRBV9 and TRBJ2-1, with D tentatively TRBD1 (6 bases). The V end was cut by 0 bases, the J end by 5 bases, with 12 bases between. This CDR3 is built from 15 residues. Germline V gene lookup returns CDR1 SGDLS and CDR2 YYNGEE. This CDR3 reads CASSVAGQINNEQFF. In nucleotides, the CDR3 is TGTGCCAGCAGCGTAGCCGGACAGATAAACAATGAGCAGTTCTTC.

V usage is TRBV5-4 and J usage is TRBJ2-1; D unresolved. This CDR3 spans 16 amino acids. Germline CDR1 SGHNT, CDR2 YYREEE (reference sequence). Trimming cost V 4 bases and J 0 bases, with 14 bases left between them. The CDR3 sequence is CASSPTLVTSYNEQFF. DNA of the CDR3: TGTGCCAGCAGCCCAACCTTAGTAACCTCCTACAATGAGCAGTTCTTC. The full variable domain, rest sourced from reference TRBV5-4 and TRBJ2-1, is ETGVTQSPTHLIKTRGQQVTLRCSSQSGHNTVSWYQQALGQGPQFIFQYYREEENGRGNFPPRFSGLQFPNYSSELNVNALELDDSALYLCASSPTLVTSYNEQFFGPGTRLTVL.

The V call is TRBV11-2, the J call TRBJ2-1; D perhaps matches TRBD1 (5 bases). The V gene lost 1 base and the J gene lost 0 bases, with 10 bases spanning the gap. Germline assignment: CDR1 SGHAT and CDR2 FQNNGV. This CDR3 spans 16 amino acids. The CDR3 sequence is CASSLAQGSSYNEQFF. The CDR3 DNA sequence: TGTGCCAGCAGCTTAGCTCAGGGAAGCTCCTACAATGAGCAGTTCTTC.

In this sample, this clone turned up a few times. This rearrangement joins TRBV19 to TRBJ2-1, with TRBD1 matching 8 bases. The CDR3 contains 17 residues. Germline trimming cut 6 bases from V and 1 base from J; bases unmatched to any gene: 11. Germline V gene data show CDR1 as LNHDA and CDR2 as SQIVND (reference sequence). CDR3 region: CASSKGQGRVSYNEQFF. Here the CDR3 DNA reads TGTGCCAGTAGCAAAGGACAGGGCCGGGTTTCCTACAATGAGCAGTTCTTC.

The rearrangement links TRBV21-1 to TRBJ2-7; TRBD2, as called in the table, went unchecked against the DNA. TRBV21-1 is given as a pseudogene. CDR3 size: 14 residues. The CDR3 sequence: CASSGEEFFDEQYF. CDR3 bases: TGTGCCAGCAGCGGGGAGGAATTTTTTGACGAGCAGTACTTC.

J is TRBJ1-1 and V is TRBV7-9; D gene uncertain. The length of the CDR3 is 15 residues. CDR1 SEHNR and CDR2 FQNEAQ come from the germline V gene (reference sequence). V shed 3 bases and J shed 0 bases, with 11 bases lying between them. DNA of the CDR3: TGTGCCAGCAGCTTTCGACACCGCCTGAACACTGAAGCTTTCTTT. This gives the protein CASSFRHRLNTEAFF.

This CDR3 reads CASSQPGTGFEAFF. The CDR3 DNA reads TGTGCCAGCAGCCAACCGGGGACAGGGTTCGAAGCTTTCTTT. The chain recombines TRBV4-2 with TRBJ1-1, with 9 bases aligning to TRBD1. Germline V gene lookup returns CDR1 LGHNA and CDR2 YNFKEQ. The CDR3 length is 14 residues. Trimming cost V 2 bases and J 8 bases; bases outside gene matches: 6.

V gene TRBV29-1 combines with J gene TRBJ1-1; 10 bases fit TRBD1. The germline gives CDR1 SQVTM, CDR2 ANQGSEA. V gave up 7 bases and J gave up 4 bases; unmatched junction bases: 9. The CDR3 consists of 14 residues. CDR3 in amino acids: CSAQTGGLATEAFF. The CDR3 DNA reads TGCAGCGCTCAGACAGGGGGCTTGGCCACTGAAGCTTTCTTT.

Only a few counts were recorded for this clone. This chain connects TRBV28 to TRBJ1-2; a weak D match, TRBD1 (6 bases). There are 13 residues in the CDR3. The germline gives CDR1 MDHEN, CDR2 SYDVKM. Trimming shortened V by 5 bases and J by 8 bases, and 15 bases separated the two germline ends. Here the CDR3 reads CASSAGVGGGYTF. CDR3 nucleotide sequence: TGTGCCAGCAGTGCGGGGGTAGGGGGAGGCTACACCTTC.

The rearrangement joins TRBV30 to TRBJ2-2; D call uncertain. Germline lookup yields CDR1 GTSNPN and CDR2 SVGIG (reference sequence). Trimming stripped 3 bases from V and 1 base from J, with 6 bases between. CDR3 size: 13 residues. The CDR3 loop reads CAWSDRNTGELFF. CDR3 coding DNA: TGTGCCTGGAGCGATAGGAACACCGGGGAGCTGTTTTTT.